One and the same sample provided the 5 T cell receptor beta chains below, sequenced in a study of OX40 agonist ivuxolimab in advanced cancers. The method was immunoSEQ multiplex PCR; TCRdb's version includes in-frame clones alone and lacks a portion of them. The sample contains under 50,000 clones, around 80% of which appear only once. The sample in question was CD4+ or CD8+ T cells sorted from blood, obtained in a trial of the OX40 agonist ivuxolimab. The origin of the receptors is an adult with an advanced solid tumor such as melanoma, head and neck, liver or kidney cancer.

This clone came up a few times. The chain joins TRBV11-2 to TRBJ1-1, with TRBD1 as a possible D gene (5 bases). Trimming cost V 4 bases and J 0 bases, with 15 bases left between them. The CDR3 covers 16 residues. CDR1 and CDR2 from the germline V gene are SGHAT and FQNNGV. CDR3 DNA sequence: TGTGCCAGCAGCTCGAGGGGAGGTCGTATGAACACTGAAGCTTTCTTT. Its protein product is CASSSRGGRMNTEAFF.

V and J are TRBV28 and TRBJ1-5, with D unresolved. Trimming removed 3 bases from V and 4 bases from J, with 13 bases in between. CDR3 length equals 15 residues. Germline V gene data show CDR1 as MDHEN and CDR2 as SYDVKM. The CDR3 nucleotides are TGTGCCAGCAGTTTCGCGGTCAGCCATAATCAGCCCCAGCATTTT. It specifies CASSFAVSHNQPQHF.

The CDR3 spells CASSLVMYEQYF. CDR3 in DNA: TGTGCCAGCAGTTTAGTCATGTACGAGCAGTACTTC. V is TRBV28 and J is TRBJ2-7; no definite D call. The V gene lost 2 bases and the J gene lost 4 bases, with 6 bases spanning the gap. This CDR3 spans 12 amino acids. CDR1 is MDHEN and CDR2 is SYDVKM in the germline V gene.

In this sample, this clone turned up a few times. CDR3 nucleotides: TGTGCCCCGCGACCGGGGAATCAGCCCCAGCATTTT. Its translation: CAPRPGNQPQHF. The chain has TRBV11-3 and TRBJ1-5; D not resolved. The CDR3 is made up of 12 amino acids. Germline V gives CDR1 SGHNT, CDR2 YENEEA. Trimming took 11 bases from V and 4 from J, leaving 12 bases between them.

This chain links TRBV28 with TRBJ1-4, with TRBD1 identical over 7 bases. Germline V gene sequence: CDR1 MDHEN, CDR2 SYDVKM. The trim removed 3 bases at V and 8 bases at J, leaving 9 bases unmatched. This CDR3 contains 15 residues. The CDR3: CASSFVDRVGEKLFF. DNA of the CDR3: TGTGCCAGCAGTTTCGTAGACAGGGTCGGAGAAAAACTGTTTTTT.